This is a list of T cell receptor beta chains from one sample in a study of shared clonotypes between healthy human individuals. Libraries were prepared by immunoSEQ multiplex PCR; TCRdb keeps only in-frame clonotypes and omits some of them. The sample shows just over 2,000,000 clones, about 95% of them seen only once. The sample consisted of naive CD8+ T cells sorted from blood. The receptors originated from a man aged 18 to 35 in good health. Each CDR3 is given with its conserved first and last residue. D genes are given only for firm matches. Part of the rows lack a size; the others show once, few, many or a class for expanded clones.

TRBJ2-2	-	TRBV5-1	-	CASSFRAGELFF	TGCGCCAGCAGCTTCCGGGCTGGGGAGCTGTTTTTT
TRBJ1-3	-	TRBV6-5	-	CASSRSGTAGNTIYF	TGTGCCAGCAGTCGGTCCGGGACGGCTGGAAACACCATATATTTT
TRBJ2-4	-	TRBV7-9	-	CASSLAPLGVAKNIQYF	TGTGCCAGCAGCTTAGCTCCTCTAGGGGTAGCCAAAAACATTCAGTACTTC
TRBJ1-1	-	TRBV2	-	CASSEPYNAGEAFF	TGTGCCAGCAGTGAACCCTATAACGCGGGGGAAGCTTTCTTT
TRBJ2-5	TRBD1	TRBV7-7	once	CASSLVPGTAQETQYF	TGTGCTAGCAGCTTAGTCCCGGGGACAGCCCAAGAGACCCAGTACTTC
TRBJ1-5	-	TRBV19	-	CASSIATGNDQPQHF	TGTGCCAGTAGTATAGCCACAGGGAACGATCAGCCCCAGCATTTT
TRBJ1-5	TRBD1	TRBV2	-	CAGGGQGYNQPQHF	TGTGCCGGAGGCGGACAGGGGTATAATCAGCCCCAGCATTTT
TRBJ1-1	-	TRBV5-6	-	CASSSTRGAFF	TGTGCCAGCAGCTCAACGCGCGGGGCTTTCTTT
TRBJ1-5	-	TRBV27	-	CASSLVEGNQPQHF	TGTGCCAGCAGTTTAGTGGAGGGAAATCAGCCCCAGCATTTT
TRBJ2-5	-	TRBV4-2	-	CASSRGTESYF	TGTGCCAGCAGCCGAGGGACCGAGTCGTACTTC
TRBJ2-5	-	TRBV19	-	CASSMGLGRETQYF	TGTGCCAGTAGTATGGGGCTGGGCAGAGAGACCCAGTACTTC
TRBJ2-7	-	TRBV7-9	-	CASSPGPPYRYEQYF	TGTGCCAGCAGCCCGGGGCCGCCCTATCGCTACGAGCAGTACTTC
TRBJ1-2	TRBD1	TRBV6-4	-	CASSETGAPLRGGYTF	TGTGCCAGCAGTGAAACAGGGGCTCCACTAAGAGGTGGCTACACCTTC
TRBJ2-1	-	TRBV19	-	CASSISGSNSYNEQFF	TGTGCCAGTAGTATTTCCGGGAGTAACTCCTACAATGAGCAGTTCTTC
TRBJ2-1	TRBD2	TRBV28	once	CASSPTSAVYNEQFF	TGTGCCAGCAGTCCGACTAGCGCGGTCTACAATGAGCAGTTCTTC
TRBJ1-3	-	TRBV6-5	-	CASGFRGNTIYF	TGTGCCAGCGGGTTTCGGGGAAACACCATATATTTT
TRBJ2-2	-	TRBV27	-	CASSSLTGELFF	TGTGCCAGCAGTTCCCTCACCGGGGAGCTGTTTTTT
TRBJ2-7	TRBD2	TRBV5-6	once	CASSLGSGSYEQYF	TGTGCCAGCAGCTTGGGTAGCGGGAGCTACGAGCAGTACTTC
TRBJ2-7	TRBD1	TRBV28	-	CASSLDGTGESYEQYF	TGTGCCAGCAGTCTAGATGGGACAGGGGAATCCTACGAGCAGTACTTC
TRBJ1-6	-	TRBV9	once	CASSVAGGPGSSYNSPLHF	TGTGCCAGCAGCGTAGCTGGGGGCCCAGGGTCGTCCTATAATTCACCCCTCCACTTT
TRBJ1-4	-	TRBV18	-	CASSPPSYEKLFF	TGTGCCAGCTCACCACCTTCTTACGAAAAACTGTTTTTT
TRBJ2-1	-	TRBV5-1	-	CASSLYGANEQFF	TGCGCCAGCAGCCTGTACGGGGCCAATGAGCAGTTCTTC
TRBJ2-4	TRBD1	TRBV7-9	-	CASSFTGDAKNIQYF	TGTGCCAGCAGCTTTACAGGGGACGCCAAAAACATTCAGTACTTC
TRBJ2-1	TRBD2	TRBV11-3	-	CASSLGTSGEQFF	TGTGCCAGCAGCTTAGGTACTAGCGGTGAGCAGTTCTTC
TRBJ1-1	TRBD1	TRBV10-2	-	CASRTGVGGTEAFF	TGCGCCAGCAGGACAGGGGTAGGAGGCACTGAAGCTTTCTTT
TRBJ2-5	TRBD2	TRBV27	-	CASSRGLAEETQYF	TGTGCCAGCAGTAGGGGACTAGCAGAGGAGACCCAGTACTTC
TRBJ1-1	-	TRBV9	-	CASSVEPGMNTEAFF	TGTGCCAGCAGCGTAGAGCCGGGGATGAACACTGAAGCTTTCTTT
TRBJ2-7	TRBD1	TRBV7-2	-	CASSHSTGWVGAYEQYF	TGTGCCAGCAGCCACTCGACAGGGTGGGTCGGGGCCTACGAGCAGTACTTC
TRBJ2-7	TRBD2	TRBV6-1	-	CASSSSGGFSYEQYF	TGTGCCAGCAGTTCCAGCGGGGGATTCTCCTACGAGCAGTACTTC
TRBJ2-2	-	TRBV9	-	CASSVDGGNLVGELFF	TGTGCCAGCAGCGTAGATGGCGGCAACCTTGTCGGGGAGCTGTTTTTT
TRBJ1-1	-	TRBV5-4	-	CASSLQGATEAFF	TGTGCCAGCAGCTTGCAAGGGGCGACTGAAGCTTTCTTT
TRBJ1-1	TRBD1	TRBV2	-	CASSLSGQGSTEAFF	TGTGCCAGCAGCCTTTCGGGACAGGGGTCCACTGAAGCTTTCTTT
TRBJ1-3	-	TRBV7-9	-	CASSHYRDASYTIYF	TGTGCCAGCAGCCACTACCGGGACGCGTCATACACCATATATTTT
TRBJ2-5	TRBD1	TRBV5-1	once	CASSSQGVGSETQYF	TGCGCCAGCAGCTCCCAGGGGGTTGGATCGGAGACCCAGTACTTC
TRBJ2-2	-	TRBV6-1	-	CASRGKGANTGELFF	TGTGCCAGCAGGGGAAAGGGAGCCAACACCGGGGAGCTGTTTTTT
TRBJ2-7	TRBD2	TRBV11-2	-	CASSVISGGGTYEQYF	TGTGCCAGCAGCGTGATAAGCGGGGGGGGAACCTACGAGCAGTACTTC
TRBJ2-7	-	TRBV6-1	-	CASSVNRVDEQYF	TGTGCCAGCAGTGTTAATCGGGTCGACGAGCAGTACTTC
TRBJ2-7	-	TRBV5-4	-	CASSLGGAGLGSYEQYF	TGTGCCAGCAGCTTGGGTGGTGCCGGCCTAGGATCCTACGAGCAGTACTTC
TRBJ2-3	-	TRBV4-1	-	CASSQETGTVTDTQYF	TGCGCCAGCAGCCAGGAAACCGGGACGGTCACAGATACGCAGTATTTT
TRBJ1-2	-	TRBV29-1	-	CSVEGGQPYGYTF	TGCAGCGTTGAAGGGGGGCAGCCCTATGGCTACACCTTC
TRBJ1-1	TRBD1	TRBV2	-	CASSQTGGSTEAFF	TGTGCCAGCAGTCAAACAGGGGGTTCCACTGAAGCTTTCTTT
TRBJ2-7	-	TRBV29-1	-	CSAFAALQGSYEQYF	TGCAGCGCCTTCGCCGCCTTACAGGGATCCTACGAGCAGTACTTC
TRBJ2-7	-	TRBV19	-	CASSIDLESKGGDEQYF	TGTGCCAGTAGTATCGATTTAGAGTCCAAGGGGGGAGACGAGCAGTACTTC
TRBJ2-2	-	TRBV9	-	CASSLGPQANTGELFF	TGTGCCAGCAGCTTAGGACCGCAAGCGAACACCGGGGAGCTGTTTTTT
TRBJ1-1	TRBD1	TRBV6-5	few	CASSSLTGGTEAFF	TGTGCCAGCAGTAGCCTGACAGGGGGAACTGAAGCTTTCTTT
TRBJ2-1	-	TRBV4-1	-	CASSQEGGASNEQFF	TGCGCCAGCAGCCAAGAGGGGGGGGCCTCAAATGAGCAGTTCTTC
TRBJ1-1	-	TRBV10-3	once	CASERDIMNTEAFF	TGTGCCAGCGAGCGGGACATCATGAACACTGAAGCTTTCTTT
TRBJ2-7	-	TRBV27	-	CASRVAALAYEQYF	TGTGCCAGCCGAGTGGCGGCCCTGGCCTACGAGCAGTACTTC
TRBJ1-4	-	TRBV2	-	CASSYRQTTNEKLFF	TGTGCCAGCAGCTACAGACAAACAACTAATGAAAAACTGTTTTTT
TRBJ2-7	-	TRBV5-4	-	CASSLKESAYEQYF	TGTGCCAGCAGCTTGAAAGAGTCAGCCTACGAGCAGTACTTC
TRBJ1-1	-	TRBV5-4	-	CASSLGRGTEAFF	TGTGCCAGCAGCTTGGGGAGGGGGACTGAAGCTTTCTTT
TRBJ2-3	-	TRBV6-1	-	CASSTHRGSTDTQYF	TGTGCCAGCAGCACACACAGAGGTAGCACAGATACGCAGTATTTT
TRBJ2-5	-	TRBV6-5	once	CATLPQDRETQYF	TGTGCCACCCTACCACAGGATCGGGAGACCCAGTACTTC
TRBJ2-3	TRBD2	TRBV9	-	CASSSGLGFGDTQYF	TGTGCCAGCAGCTCGGGACTAGGGTTCGGAGATACGCAGTATTTT
TRBJ2-7	TRBD1	TRBV5-6	-	CASSLGTGGIEQYF	TGTGCCAGCAGCTTAGGGACAGGGGGCATCGAGCAGTACTTC
TRBJ2-1	TRBD2	TRBV28	-	CASSSGTSGHNEQFF	TGTGCCAGCAGCTCCGGGACTAGCGGCCACAATGAGCAGTTCTTC
TRBJ2-7	-	TRBV9	-	CASSVVPGAYEQYF	TGTGCCAGCAGCGTAGTGCCAGGGGCATACGAGCAGTACTTC
TRBJ2-1	TRBD1	TRBV7-9	-	CASSLPLGQGARYNEQFF	TGTGCCAGCAGCTTGCCCTTGGGGCAGGGGGCGAGGTACAATGAGCAGTTCTTC
TRBJ2-1	-	TRBV6-5	-	CASSYSVRVGNEQFF	TGTGCCAGCAGTTACTCGGTTAGGGTAGGCAATGAGCAGTTCTTC
TRBJ1-1	TRBD1	TRBV6-5	-	CASSTTTGGLTEAFF	TGTGCCAGCAGTACAACGACAGGGGGTCTTACTGAAGCTTTCTTT